This passage covers 27 T cell receptor beta chains from one sample sequenced in a study of human T cells and chemical hapten exposure. Unfractionated whole blood was the source of the extracted total RNA. Individual cDNA molecules had unique molecular identifiers attached to them by the library. TCRdb processed the reads anew with MiXCR; each CDR3 protein has one entry. The data hold 95,000 to 150,000 distinct CDR3 sequences, with 8% to 9.5% observed a single time. Sequencing was carried out using whole blood. The receptors originated from a human donor in good health. Some clones in this sample may be carry-over from other donors' samples.

CDR3 coding DNA: TGTGCCAGCAGCTTAGAGCTGGCGATAACGGGGGAGCAGTACTTC. Translation gives CASSLELAITGEQYF. The V call is TRBV11-2, the J call TRBJ2-7, with D maybe TRBD2 (5 bases). CDR1 is SGHAT and CDR2 is FQNNGV in the germline V gene. V was cut by 0 bases and J by 7 bases, with 16 bases left in between. The CDR3 is 15 residues long.

This clonotype turned up a few times. This chain connects TRBV7-3 to TRBJ2-2; D possibly corresponds to TRBD2 (5 bases). V was trimmed by 4 bases and J by 1 base, leaving 7 bases between them. The CDR3 is 14 residues long. Germline V CDR1 and CDR2: SGHTA, FQGTGA. The chain's CDR3 is CASSSDLNTGELFF. In DNA form, the CDR3 reads TGTGCCAGCAGCTCGGACTTGAACACCGGGGAGCTGTTTTTT.

The sample holds many counts of this clonotype. The CDR3 DNA follows: TGTGCCATCAGTGATGCAGACCAAGAGACCCAGTACTTC. Its protein is CAISDADQETQYF. V and J are TRBV10-3 and TRBJ2-5, with D unresolved. This CDR3 spans 13 amino acids. Deletions cut 3 bases from V and 0 bases from J, with 5 bases between. Germline V lookup: CDR1 ENHRY, CDR2 SYGVKD.

The chain has TRBV6-2 or TRBV6-3 and TRBJ2-1, with 12 bases matching TRBD2. The CDR3 consists of 17 residues. Germline V gives CDR1 MNHEY, CDR2 SVGEGT. J lost 4 bases, V lost 4 bases, and 8 bases had no gene match. This chain's CDR3 is CASSSLKTSGGYNEQFF. The CDR3 bases are TGTGCCAGCAGTTCCCTCAAGACTAGCGGGGGATACAATGAGCAGTTCTTC.

This clonotype came up many times. The rearrangement joins TRBV29-1 to TRBJ2-3, with TRBD1 as a possible D gene (5 bases). The germline V gene encodes CDR1 SQVTM and CDR2 ANQGSEA. V gave up 4 bases and J gave up 4 bases, with 12 bases separating them. The CDR3 contains 13 residues. The CDR3: CSVVSQGSDTQYF. In DNA, the CDR3 is TGCAGCGTTGTCAGCCAGGGATCAGATACGCAGTATTTT.

This clonotype appeared many times. This sequence joins TRBV25-1 and TRBJ1-4; D uncertain. Germline V CDR1 and CDR2: MGHDK, SYGVNS. The length of the CDR3 is 17 residues. V was clipped by 7 bases and J by 0 bases, with 18 bases between them. CDR3 loop: CASTQETGIPTNEKLFF. Written as DNA, the CDR3 is TGTGCCAGCACCCAAGAGACGGGAATTCCAACTAATGAAAAACTGTTTTTT.

The V and J genes are TRBV5-8 and TRBJ1-1, with unresolved D. CDR3 length equals 14 residues. CDR1 and CDR2 from the germline V gene are SGHTS and YDEGEE. Trimming took off 4 bases at V and 1 base at J, with 11 bases between the two ends. The DNA of the CDR3 is TGTGCCAGCAGCCCGCGGGCCCCGAACACTGAAGCTTTCTTT. It specifies CASSPRAPNTEAFF.

This clonotype was counted only a few times. For the CDR3, the DNA is TGCAGCGTTGAAGATTGGCCTGACAGTTCGACGGGCTCTGGGGCCAACGTCCTGACTTTC. It encodes CSVEDWPDSSTGSGANVLTF. V is TRBV29-1 and J is TRBJ2-6; possible D gene TRBD1, 5 bases. The CDR3 spans 20 residues. Trimming removed 0 bases at V and 0 bases at J, with 21 bases between. CDR1 is SQVTM, CDR2 ANQGSEA, per germline.

This chain joins TRBV29-1 and TRBJ2-1; no firm D call. The CDR3 consists of 14 residues. Germline V lookup: CDR1 SQVTM, CDR2 ANQGSEA. The ends were cut back, 7 bases at V and 3 bases at J, with 16 bases in the middle. The CDR3 nucleotides are TGCAGCGCCAACCGAGACCCGGGCTACAATGAGCAGTTCTTC. This codes for CSANRDPGYNEQFF.

This clonotype appeared a few times. The CDR3 nucleotides read TGCAGCGTTGAAGACCCAGTGTTGAACACTGAAGCTTTCTTT. This codes for CSVEDPVLNTEAFF. The chain combines TRBV29-1 with TRBJ1-1, with D hard to call. The length of the CDR3 is 14 residues. CDR1 is SQVTM and CDR2 is ANQGSEA in the germline V gene. V was pared by 0 bases and J by 0 bases, with 8 bases between.

The chain couples TRBV6-1 to TRBJ1-1; D is unclear. The CDR3 runs 13 residues. Trimming took 3 bases from V and 5 from J, leaving 10 bases between them. The germline V gene encodes CDR1 MNHNS and CDR2 SASEGT. The chain's CDR3 is CASSDFPGTEAFF. The CDR3 nucleotides are TGTGCCAGCAGTGACTTCCCGGGGACTGAAGCTTTCTTT.

This clonotype showed up many times. This sequence joins TRBV20-1 and TRBJ1-1; no clear D gene. Per germline, CDR1 DFQATT and CDR2 SNEGSKA (reference sequence). The V and J ends lost 0 bases and 3 bases respectively, with 17 bases between them. This CDR3 comprises 16 residues. The CDR3 protein is CSARDPRTGLDTEAFF. The DNA of the CDR3 is TGCAGTGCTAGAGACCCCAGGACCGGGTTGGACACTGAAGCTTTCTTT.

This clonotype has a count of ten or more. The CDR3 region is CAISDMSYEQYF. CDR3 DNA: TGTGCCATCAGCGACATGTCCTACGAGCAGTACTTC. The V call is TRBV10-3, the J call TRBJ2-7; D is undetermined. The CDR3 sequence is 12 residues long. V was cut by 6 bases and J by 1 base, with 7 bases left in between. CDR1 and CDR2 from the germline V gene are ENHRY and SYGVKD.

This clonotype was observed at least ten times. The chain carries TRBV29-1 and TRBJ2-3; the match to TRBD2 covers 10 bases. Germline CDR1 and CDR2: SQVTM and ANQGSEA. The junction had 4 bases not matched to a gene; V was cut back by 5 bases and J by 5 bases. The CDR3 is 13 residues long. In nucleotides, the CDR3 is TGCAGCGTTAGCGGGAGGGCGAGAGATACGCAGTATTTT. Translated, it gives CSVSGRARDTQYF.

This clonotype was seen at least ten times. The V gene is TRBV6-2 or TRBV6-3, the J gene TRBJ2-2, with D unclear. This CDR3 spans 14 amino acids. Trimming removed 0 bases from V and 7 bases from J, with 9 bases in between. Germline V lookup: CDR1 MNHEY, CDR2 SVGEGT. CDR3 sequence: CASSYSWGIGELFF. The CDR3 nucleotides read TGTGCCAGCAGTTACTCGTGGGGTATCGGGGAGCTGTTTTTT.

This clonotype has more than one count but fewer than ten. This sequence joins TRBV20-1 and TRBJ2-2, with D perhaps TRBD1 or TRBD2 (5 bases each). V gave up 5 bases and J gave up 0 bases, with 22 bases separating them. This CDR3 has 18 residues. Germline values: CDR1 DFQATT, CDR2 SNEGSKA (reference sequence). CDR3: CSAGVWYRGAANTGELFF. The CDR3, as DNA: TGCAGTGCTGGAGTCTGGTATAGGGGAGCTGCGAACACCGGGGAGCTGTTTTTT.

This clonotype came up many times. This chain connects TRBV9 to TRBJ2-5, with 7 nucleotides matching TRBD2. V dropped 0 bases and J dropped 4; count of bases not matched to a gene: 6. The CDR3 runs to 15 residues. Germline lookup yields CDR1 SGDLS and CDR2 YYNGEE. DNA for the CDR3: TGTGCCAGCAGCGTAGCACTAGCGAGGGGAGAGACCCAGTACTTC. Translated, it gives CASSVALARGETQYF. Filled out from reference TRBV9 and TRBJ2-5, the complete variable domain reads DSGVTQTPKHLITATGQRVTLRCSPRSGDLSVYWYQQSLDQGLQFLIQYYNGEERAKGNILERFSAQQFPDLHSELNLSSLELGDSALYFCASSVALARGETQYFGPGTRLLVL.

The V call is TRBV6-6, the J call TRBJ1-1; no reliable D call. The V end was cut by 6 bases, the J end by 5 bases, with 13 bases between. CDR1 and CDR2 (germline): MNHNY, SVGAGI (reference sequence). This CDR3 spans 13 amino acids. Here the CDR3 reads CASSTRVFTEAFF. CDR3 nucleotides: TGTGCCAGCAGCACAAGGGTTTTTACTGAAGCTTTCTTT.

This clonotype showed up many times. This sequence joins TRBV5-1 and TRBJ1-4; 9 bases line up with TRBD1. The germline V gene has CDR1 SGHRS and CDR2 YFSETQ. Trimming cost V 4 bases and J 5 bases; bases outside gene matches: 6. This CDR3 is 15 amino acids long. CDR3 nucleotide sequence: TGCGCCAGCAGCCAACAGGGGGCAATAAATGAAAAACTGTTTTTT. Protein: CASSQQGAINEKLFF.

This clonotype was recorded at least ten times. V is TRBV6-2 or TRBV6-3 and J is TRBJ2-5; the D gene is possibly TRBD2 (6 bases). Trimming removed 6 bases at V and 2 bases at J, with 16 bases between. This CDR3 is 15 amino acids long. CDR1 and CDR2 from the germline V gene are MNHEY and SVGEGT. The CDR3 DNA follows: TGTGCCAGCAGCCCGGGAGACTCTTCTCAAGAGACCCAGTACTTC. This encodes CASSPGDSSQETQYF.

The chain uses TRBV7-8 and TRBJ2-2, with 8 nucleotides matching TRBD1. Germline values: CDR1 SGHVS, CDR2 FQNEAQ. The V and J ends lost 1 base and 0 bases, in that order; junction bases with no gene match: 7. The CDR3 sequence is 18 residues long. The CDR3 here is CASSLEGLGQANTGELFF. The CDR3 nucleotides read TGTGCCAGCAGCTTAGAAGGGTTGGGACAGGCGAACACCGGGGAGCTGTTTTTT.

This clonotype was seen only a few times. V gene TRBV4-3 combines with J gene TRBJ2-7; 10 positions agree with TRBD2. In germline, CDR1 is LGHNA, CDR2 YSLEER. The CDR3 totals 16 residues. V trimming: 0 bases; J trimming: 2 bases; junction bases outside the gene matches: 4. The CDR3 DNA sequence: TGCGCCAGCAGCCAAGACCGAAGCGGGGGGGCCTACGAGCAGTACTTC. It translates to CASSQDRSGGAYEQYF.

This clonotype showed up many times. This rearrangement joins TRBV5-1 to TRBJ2-5; D is ambiguous. The CDR3 spans 14 residues. Between the trimmed V and J ends, which lost 2 bases and 0 bases, there was a span of 8 bases. In germline, CDR1 is SGHRS, CDR2 YFSETQ. CDR3 amino acids: CASSFTSYQETQYF. In DNA form, the CDR3 reads TGCGCCAGCAGCTTTACATCGTACCAAGAGACCCAGTACTTC.

This clonotype was found many times. V is TRBV12-3 or TRBV12-4 and J is TRBJ1-6; D is unresolved. This CDR3 spans 14 amino acids. Trimming pared 6 bases from V and 1 base from J, leaving 7 bases between. The chain's CDR3 is CASSPWSYNSPLHF. In nucleotides, the CDR3 is TGTGCCAGCAGCCCATGGTCCTATAATTCACCCCTCCACTTT.

In this sample, this clonotype turned up many times. This chain connects TRBV18 to TRBJ2-4, with TRBD2 matching over 7 bases. V shed 0 bases, J shed 3 bases, and the junction held 2 bases outside the gene matches. The CDR3 runs to 15 residues. Germline V gene data show CDR1 as KGHSH and CDR2 as LQKENI. The CDR3 DNA reads as TGTGCCAGCTCACCACCGGGAGGGGTCAAAAACATTCAGTACTTC. Translation: CASSPPGGVKNIQYF.

This clonotype appeared a few times. This chain links TRBV12-3 or TRBV12-4 with TRBJ2-2; possible D gene TRBD2, 6 bases. This CDR3 is 14 amino acids long. The V gene lost 6 bases and the J gene lost 4 bases, with 12 bases spanning the gap. CDR3 protein: CASSPPGSTGELFF. The CDR3 DNA is TGTGCCAGCAGCCCTCCCGGGAGCACCGGGGAGCTGTTTTTT.

This clonotype showed up just a few times. The chain carries TRBV6-6 and TRBJ2-7; no clear D gene. CDR1 MNHNY and CDR2 SVGAGI come from the germline V gene (reference sequence). The CDR3 is made up of 13 amino acids. V lost 5 bases to trimming and J lost 4 bases, with 12 bases between them. The CDR3 sequence: CASSELNKYEQYF. DNA for the CDR3: TGTGCCAGCAGTGAACTTAACAAATACGAGCAGTACTTC.